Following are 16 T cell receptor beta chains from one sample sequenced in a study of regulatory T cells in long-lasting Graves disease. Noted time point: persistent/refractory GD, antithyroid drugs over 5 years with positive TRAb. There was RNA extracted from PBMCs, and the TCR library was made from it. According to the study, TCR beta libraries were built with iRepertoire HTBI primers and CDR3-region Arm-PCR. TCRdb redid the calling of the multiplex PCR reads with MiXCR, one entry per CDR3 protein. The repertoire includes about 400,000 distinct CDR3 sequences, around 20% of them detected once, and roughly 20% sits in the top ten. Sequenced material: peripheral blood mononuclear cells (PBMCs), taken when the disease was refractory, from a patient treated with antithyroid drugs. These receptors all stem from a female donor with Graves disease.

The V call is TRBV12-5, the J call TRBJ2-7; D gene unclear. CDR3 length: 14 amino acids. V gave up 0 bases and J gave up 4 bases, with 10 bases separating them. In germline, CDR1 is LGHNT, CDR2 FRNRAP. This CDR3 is CASGLVGPTYEQYF. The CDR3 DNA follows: TGTGCTAGTGGTTTGGTTGGACCAACATACGAGCAGTACTTC.

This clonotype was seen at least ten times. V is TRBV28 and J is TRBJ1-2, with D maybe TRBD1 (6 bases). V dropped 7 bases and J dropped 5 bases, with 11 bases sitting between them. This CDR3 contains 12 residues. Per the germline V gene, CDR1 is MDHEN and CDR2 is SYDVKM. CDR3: CASTQGGYGYTF. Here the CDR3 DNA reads TGTGCCAGCACCCAAGGGGGTTATGGCTACACCTTC.

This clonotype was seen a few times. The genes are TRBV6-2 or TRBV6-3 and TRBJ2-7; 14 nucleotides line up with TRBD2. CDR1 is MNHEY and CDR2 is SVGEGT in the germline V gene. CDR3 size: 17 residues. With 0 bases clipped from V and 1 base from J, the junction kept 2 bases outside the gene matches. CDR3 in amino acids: CASSYSGTSGSSYEQYF. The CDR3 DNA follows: TGTGCCAGCAGTTACTCCGGGACTAGCGGGAGTTCCTACGAGCAGTACTTC.

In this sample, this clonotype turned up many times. CDR3 amino acids: CASSIPPRTGGMNTEAFF. The CDR3 DNA reads as TGTGCCAGTAGTATCCCACCCCGGACAGGGGGGATGAACACTGAAGCTTTCTTT. V gene TRBV19 combines with J gene TRBJ1-1; 10 bases match TRBD1. The junction had 10 bases not matched to a gene; V was cut back by 3 bases and J by 0 bases. In germline, CDR1 is LNHDA, CDR2 SQIVND (reference sequence). This CDR3 spans 18 amino acids.

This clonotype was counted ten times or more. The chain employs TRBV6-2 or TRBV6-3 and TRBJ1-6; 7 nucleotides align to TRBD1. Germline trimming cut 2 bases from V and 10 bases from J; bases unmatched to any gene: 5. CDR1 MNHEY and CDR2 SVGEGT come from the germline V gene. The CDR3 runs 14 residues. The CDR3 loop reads CASSYQGVGSPLHF. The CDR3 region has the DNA TGTGCCAGCAGTTACCAGGGGGTGGGATCACCCCTCCACTTT.

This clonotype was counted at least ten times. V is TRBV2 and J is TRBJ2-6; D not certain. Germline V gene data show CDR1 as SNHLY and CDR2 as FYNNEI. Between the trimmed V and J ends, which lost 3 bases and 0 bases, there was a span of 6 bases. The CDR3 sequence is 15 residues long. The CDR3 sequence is CASSEQASGANVLTF. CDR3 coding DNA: TGTGCCAGCAGTGAGCAGGCCTCTGGGGCCAACGTCCTGACTTTC.

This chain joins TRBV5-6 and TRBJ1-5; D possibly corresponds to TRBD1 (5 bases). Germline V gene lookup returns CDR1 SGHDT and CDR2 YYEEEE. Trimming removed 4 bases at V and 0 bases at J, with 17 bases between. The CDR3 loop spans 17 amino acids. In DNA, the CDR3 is TGTGCCAGCAGCCGCCGCCGTGGGGGAGTTAGCAATCAGCCCCAGCATTTT. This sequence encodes CASSRRRGGVSNQPQHF.

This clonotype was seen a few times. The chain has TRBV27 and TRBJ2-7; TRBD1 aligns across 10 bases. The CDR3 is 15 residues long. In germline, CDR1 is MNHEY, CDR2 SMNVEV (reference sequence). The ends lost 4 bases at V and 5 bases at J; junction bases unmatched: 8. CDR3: CASSYAGQGLNEQYF. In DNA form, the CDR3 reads TGTGCCAGCAGTTACGCGGGACAGGGGTTAAACGAGCAGTACTTC.

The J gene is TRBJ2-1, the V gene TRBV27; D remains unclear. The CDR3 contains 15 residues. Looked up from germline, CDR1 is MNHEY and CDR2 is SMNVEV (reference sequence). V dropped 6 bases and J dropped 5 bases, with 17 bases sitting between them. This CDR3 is CASSPNPTLNNEQFF. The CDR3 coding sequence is TGTGCCAGCAGCCCTAACCCGACTCTCAACAATGAGCAGTTCTTC.

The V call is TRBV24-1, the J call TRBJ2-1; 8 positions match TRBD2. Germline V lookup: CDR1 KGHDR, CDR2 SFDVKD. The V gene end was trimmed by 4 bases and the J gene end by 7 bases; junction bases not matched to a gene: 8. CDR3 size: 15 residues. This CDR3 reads CATSDGGLVSNEQFF. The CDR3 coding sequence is TGTGCCACCAGTGACGGGGGACTAGTTTCGAATGAGCAGTTCTTC.

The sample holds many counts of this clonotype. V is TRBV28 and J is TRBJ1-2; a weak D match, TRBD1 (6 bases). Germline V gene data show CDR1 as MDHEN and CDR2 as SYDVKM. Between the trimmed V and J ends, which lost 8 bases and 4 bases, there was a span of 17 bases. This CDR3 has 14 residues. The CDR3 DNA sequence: TGTGCCAGCGGAAAAAACAGGGCCCCCTATGGCTACACCTTC. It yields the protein CASGKNRAPYGYTF.

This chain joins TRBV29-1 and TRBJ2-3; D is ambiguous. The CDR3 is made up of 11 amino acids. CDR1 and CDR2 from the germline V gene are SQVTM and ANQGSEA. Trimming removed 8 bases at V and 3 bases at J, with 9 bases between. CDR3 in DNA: TGCAGCTCTAGACGTACAGATACGCAGTATTTT. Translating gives CSSRRTDTQYF.

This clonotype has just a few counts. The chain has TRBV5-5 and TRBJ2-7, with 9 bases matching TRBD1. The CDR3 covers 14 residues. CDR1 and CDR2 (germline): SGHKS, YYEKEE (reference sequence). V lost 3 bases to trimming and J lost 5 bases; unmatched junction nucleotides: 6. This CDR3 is CASSSEQGAHEQYF. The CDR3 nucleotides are TGTGCCAGCAGCTCTGAACAGGGGGCCCACGAGCAGTACTTC.

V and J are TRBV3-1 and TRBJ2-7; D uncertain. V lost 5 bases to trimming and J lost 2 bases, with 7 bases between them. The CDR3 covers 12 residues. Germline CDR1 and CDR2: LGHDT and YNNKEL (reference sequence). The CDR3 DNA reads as TGTGCCAGCAGCACTTCTGCCTACGAGCAGTACTTC. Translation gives CASSTSAYEQYF.

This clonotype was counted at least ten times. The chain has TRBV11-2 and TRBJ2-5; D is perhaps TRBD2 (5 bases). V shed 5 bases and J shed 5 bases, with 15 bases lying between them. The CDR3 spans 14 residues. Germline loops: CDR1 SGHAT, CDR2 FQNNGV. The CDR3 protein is CASSLIGGRETQYF. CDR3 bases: TGTGCCAGCAGCCTCATAGGAGGACGGGAGACCCAGTACTTC.

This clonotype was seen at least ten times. CDR3 sequence: CASSPGGLRANVLTF. The CDR3 coding sequence is TGTGCCAGCAGCCCCGGAGGGTTGCGGGCCAACGTCCTGACTTTC. The chain has TRBV28 and TRBJ2-6, with D possibly TRBD2 on 6 matching bases. The CDR3 contains 15 residues. V was trimmed by 6 bases and J by 5 bases, leaving 14 bases between them. Germline V gives CDR1 MDHEN, CDR2 SYDVKM.